The 19 T cell receptor beta chains below were found in one sample sequenced in a study of shared clonotypes between healthy human individuals. The repertoire was sequenced with immunoSEQ multiplex PCR; TCRdb's copy has only in-frame clones and lacks some. The profile shows around 2.3 million clones, around 95% of them singletons. The sequencing input was naive CD4+ T cells sorted from blood. Subset: CD45RA+ positively selected. The receptor source for this set is a man aged 18 to 30 in good health.

The chain carries TRBV7-9 and TRBJ2-4; 13 bases match TRBD2. V lost 5 bases and J lost 8; bases outside the gene matches: 9. The length of the CDR3 is 16 residues. Looked up from germline, CDR1 is SEHNR and CDR2 is FQNEAQ (reference sequence). The CDR3 protein is CASSTTGLAGVDIQYF. The CDR3 region has the DNA TGTGCCAGCAGCACGACCGGACTAGCGGGAGTAGACATTCAGTACTTC.

The chain links TRBV6-1 to TRBJ1-1; a possible D gene is TRBD1 (5 bases). This CDR3 is 12 amino acids long. Trimming shortened V by 7 bases and J by 5 bases, and 11 bases separated the two germline ends. Per the germline V gene, CDR1 is MNHNS and CDR2 is SASEGT. The CDR3 region is CASTQWGTEAFF. The CDR3 DNA reads as TGTGCCAGCACGCAATGGGGGACTGAAGCTTTCTTT.

The genes are TRBV18 and TRBJ1-4, with TRBD1 matching over 9 bases. CDR1 and CDR2 from the germline V gene are KGHSH and LQKENI. CDR3 length: 17 residues. The V segment lost 2 bases and the J segment 5 bases; nucleotides outside the gene matches: 9. DNA for the CDR3: TGTGCCAGCTCACCAGCCCTAAACAGGGGGCCGAATGAAAAACTGTTTTTT. It specifies CASSPALNRGPNEKLFF.

A note on this clone: The same CDR3 is also encoded by other DNA sequences in this sample. J is TRBJ1-1 and V is TRBV9, with D maybe TRBD1 (5 bases). CDR1 and CDR2 from the germline V gene are SGDLS and YYNGEE. This CDR3 region has 14 residues. V lost 0 bases and J lost 5, with 11 bases in between. In DNA form, the CDR3 reads TGTGCCAGCAGCGTAGAGGGCCAGGGTACTGAAGCTTTCTTT. This codes for CASSVEGQGTEAFF.

The chain employs TRBV30 and TRBJ2-1, with TRBD2 matching 7 bases. CDR1 GTSNPN and CDR2 SVGIG come from the germline V gene (reference sequence). V lost 8 bases to trimming and J lost 9 bases; unmatched junction nucleotides: 1. The CDR3 totals 9 residues. In DNA form, the CDR3 reads TGTGCCGGCGGGGGTGAGCAGTTCTTC. This encodes CAGGGEQFF.

This sequence joins TRBV7-2 and TRBJ1-1; no definite D call. The CDR3 is made up of 13 amino acids. Per the germline V gene, CDR1 is SGHTA and CDR2 is FQGNSA. Trimming pared 7 bases from V and 2 bases from J, leaving 11 bases between. The CDR3 coding sequence is TGTGCCAGCAAACTATCGCGTAACACTGAAGCTTTCTTT. It specifies CASKLSRNTEAFF.

V gene TRBV10-3 combines with J gene TRBJ2-3; 13 positions match TRBD2. From germline, CDR1 is ENHRY and CDR2 SYGVKD. V lost 6 bases to trimming and J lost 3 bases; unmatched junction nucleotides: 6. This CDR3 region has 16 residues. The CDR3 is CAIRSTSGGATDTQYF. CDR3 in DNA: TGTGCCATCAGATCTACTAGCGGGGGGGCAACAGATACGCAGTATTTT.

The chain couples TRBV18 to TRBJ1-1, with TRBD1 matching 8 bases. Germline V gives CDR1 KGHSH, CDR2 LQKENI. This CDR3 spans 18 amino acids. V lost 3 bases to trimming and J lost 0 bases; unmatched junction nucleotides: 12. CDR3 in DNA: TGTGCCAGCTCACCCCCAGAACGCAGGGGGCTACTGAACACTGAAGCTTTCTTT. As protein: CASSPPERRGLLNTEAFF. Using reference TRBV18 and TRBJ1-1 for the parts outside the CDR3, the full variable domain is NAGVMQNPRHLVRRRGQEARLRCSPMKGHSHVYWYRQLPEEGLKFMVYLQKENIIDESGMPKERFSAEFPKEGPSILRIQQVVRGDSAAYFCASSPPERRGLLNTEAFFGQGTRLTVV.

This chain joins TRBV5-4 and TRBJ2-1; 7 nucleotides match TRBD2. Per the germline V gene, CDR1 is SGHNT and CDR2 is YYREEE (reference sequence). This CDR3 is built from 14 residues. V trimming: 3 bases; J trimming: 2 bases; junction bases outside the gene matches: 2. The chain's CDR3 is CASSSGTTYNEQFF. CDR3 sequence (DNA): TGTGCCAGCAGCTCGGGGACTACCTACAATGAGCAGTTCTTC.

The V and J genes are TRBV7-2 and TRBJ2-5; D is possibly TRBD2 (5 bases). Germline V lookup: CDR1 SGHTA, CDR2 FQGNSA. The CDR3 has 15 residues. V lost 5 bases and J 4 bases, leaving 17 bases between the germline ends. The CDR3 DNA reads TGTGCCAGCAGCCAGGAAGCTGGGAGAGGAGAGACCCAGTACTTC. It codes for CASSQEAGRGETQYF.

This rearrangement joins TRBV11-2 to TRBJ2-3; 8 nucleotides align to TRBD1. The length of the CDR3 is 17 residues. With 8 bases clipped from V and 1 base from J, the junction kept 14 bases outside the gene matches. Per germline, CDR1 SGHAT and CDR2 FQNNGV. Written as DNA, the CDR3 is TGTGCCAGCGTACCCGGTACAGGGGGAGCAGGCACAGATACGCAGTATTTT. The encoded protein is CASVPGTGGAGTDTQYF.

The rearrangement joins TRBV7-9 to TRBJ1-2; D gene unclear. Trimming removed 8 bases from V and 0 bases from J, with 16 bases in between. Germline lookup yields CDR1 SEHNR and CDR2 FQNEAQ (reference sequence). The CDR3 totals 15 residues. This CDR3 reads CASSRSGGSNYGYTF. The CDR3, as DNA: TGTGCCAGCTCGAGAAGCGGCGGTTCTAACTATGGCTACACCTTC. Full variable domain (outside the CDR3, taken from reference TRBV7-9 and TRBJ1-2): DTGVSQNPRHKITKRGQNVTFRCDPISEHNRLYWYRQTLGQGPEFLTYFQNEAQLEKSRLLSDRFSAERPKGSFSTLEIQRTEQGDSAMYLCASSRSGGSNYGYTFGSGTRLTVV.

This clone was seen once. The chain combines TRBV2 with TRBJ1-4; 9 bases match TRBD1. Trimming removed 4 bases from V and 10 bases from J; junction bases left unmatched: 7. CDR1 is SNHLY, CDR2 FYNNEI, per germline. The CDR3 extends over 14 amino acids. CDR3 sequence: CASSVVQDRGKLFF. CDR3 nucleotides: TGTGCCAGCAGTGTGGTCCAGGACAGGGGAAAACTGTTTTTT.

This sequence joins TRBV5-1 and TRBJ2-7; D is ambiguous. CDR1 is SGHRS and CDR2 is YFSETQ in the germline V gene. The CDR3 is made up of 13 amino acids. V lost 2 bases to trimming and J lost 4 bases, with 10 bases between them. In nucleotides, the CDR3 is TGCGCCAGCAGCTTCTCCGATACTTACGAGCAGTACTTC. It encodes CASSFSDTYEQYF.

As concerns this clone: Other DNA sequences in this specimen translate into the identical CDR3. Here the CDR3 DNA reads TGTGCCAGCAGTTACTCCGCCAACTATGGCTACACCTTC. This encodes CASSYSANYGYTF. The rearrangement links TRBV6-5 to TRBJ1-2; no clear D. Trimming removed 0 bases from V and 2 bases from J, with 4 bases in between. The germline CDR1 and CDR2 sequences are MNHEY and SVGAGI. This CDR3 is built from 13 residues.

The V call is TRBV30, the J call TRBJ1-1; TRBD1 matches 7 bases. The length of the CDR3 is 13 residues. Germline V CDR1 and CDR2: GTSNPN, SVGIG (reference sequence). V gave up 2 bases and J gave up 4 bases; unmatched junction bases: 4. In DNA form, the CDR3 reads TGTGCCTGGAGTACACACAGGGGCACTGAAGCTTTCTTT. This gives the protein CAWSTHRGTEAFF.

This chain joins TRBV9 and TRBJ2-4; TRBD1 matches 12 bases. V gave up 3 bases and J gave up 7 bases; unmatched junction bases: 11. Germline CDR1 is SGDLS and CDR2 is YYNGEE. There are 17 residues in the CDR3. The DNA for the CDR3 is TGTGCCAGCAGCGCCGGGACAGGGGGCGGTTTCTGGAACATTCAGTACTTC. Protein sequence: CASSAGTGGGFWNIQYF.

The chain couples TRBV6-6 to TRBJ2-7; 10 bases agree with TRBD1. Germline V gene sequence: CDR1 MNHNY, CDR2 SVGAGI (reference sequence). V gave up 6 bases and J gave up 4 bases; unmatched junction bases: 6. This CDR3 has 14 residues. The CDR3 loop is CASRERQGAYEQYF. The CDR3 DNA is TGTGCCAGCAGAGAACGACAGGGGGCGTACGAGCAGTACTTC.

As regards this clone: Sequence at one end of the junction differs from germline and may be a read error. V usage is TRBV7-7 and J usage is TRBJ2-2; 7 nucleotides line up with TRBD1. This CDR3 is 15 amino acids long. Per germline, CDR1 SSHAT and CDR2 FNYEAQ (reference sequence). The CDR3 sequence: CASSGWDSETGELFF. CDR3 DNA sequence: TGTGCTAGCAGCGGATGGGACAGCGAAACCGGGGAGCTGTTTTTT.